This is a list of T cell receptor beta chains from one sample in a study of blood T cell repertoires in COVID-19. The table came from immunoSEQ multiplex PCR; TCRdb's copy has only in-frame clones and leaves some out. The top ten clones hold less than 9.5% of a sample with a few hundred thousand clones, around four fifths of them seen once. Sequenced material: peripheral blood. The origin of the receptors is a woman older than 75 with COVID-19, enrolled during active disease. CDR3s include the opening cysteine and the closing phenylalanine or tryptophan. D genes are given only for firm matches. Some rows have no size entry. The others give once, few or many, or a class for an expanded clone.

d_call j_call clone_size v_call cdr3_nt cdr3_aa
NA TRBJ2-7 few TRBV7-8 TGTGCCAGCAGCGACAGTACCTACGAGCAGTACTTC CASSDSTYEQYF
NA TRBJ1-1 NA TRBV18 TGTGCCAGCTCACCTTCTAACACTGAAGCTTTCTTT CASSPSNTEAFF
NA TRBJ2-1 NA TRBV19 TGTGCCAGTAGTAAAGGGGATAGCTCCTACAATGAGCAGTTCTTC CASSKGDSSYNEQFF
TRBD1 TRBJ2-1 NA TRBV6-5 TGTGCCAGCAGTTTCTCCAGGGGGCTGATGAATGAGCAGTTCTTC CASSFSRGLMNEQFF
NA TRBJ2-1 many TRBV11-2 TGTGCCAGCAGCTTAGACAGGGCCAATGAGCAGTTCTTC CASSLDRANEQFF
NA TRBJ2-2 once TRBV7-3 TGTGCCAGCGGACCCGGGGCCGGGGAGCTGTTTTTT CASGPGAGELFF
TRBD2 TRBJ2-3 NA TRBV28 TGTGCCAGCAGAGGTAGCGGGAGAACAGATACGCAGTATTTT CASRGSGRTDTQYF
NA TRBJ2-1 NA TRBV7-7 TGTGCTAGCAGCTTAGGGGGGGGAACCTACAATGAGCAGTTCTTC CASSLGGGTYNEQFF
NA TRBJ1-3 NA TRBV3-1/TRBV3-2 TGTGCCAGCAGTCCCCGGGAGAGTCTGGGAAACACCATATATTTT CASSPRESLGNTIYF
NA TRBJ2-1 NA TRBV4-1 TGCGCCAGCAGCCAAGACCATGCGGGACCGGCCCACAATGAGCAGTTCTTC CASSQDHAGPAHNEQFF
NA TRBJ2-3 NA TRBV21-1 TGTGCCAGCAGCAAACCCCCCGGAGGGGGCGTGTTAGATACGCAGTATTTT CASSKPPGGGVLDTQYF
TRBD1 TRBJ1-4 NA TRBV30 TGTGCCTGGAGCGAGCCAGGGGGGACTAATGAAAAACTGTTTTTT CAWSEPGGTNEKLFF
NA TRBJ2-5 once TRBV18 TGTGCCAGCTCACCAAGAGGGAGTCAAGAGACCCAGTACTTC CASSPRGSQETQYF
NA TRBJ2-3 NA TRBV6-4 TGTGCCAGCTCGGCGGGGTACCTCACAGATACGCAGTATTTT CASSAGYLTDTQYF
NA TRBJ2-5 NA TRBV5-6 TGTGCCAGCAGCTTTAGAGAGACCCAGTACTTC CASSFRETQYF
TRBD1 TRBJ1-4 NA TRBV7-2 TGTGCCAGCAGCGGCCGACAGGGGGCGGGCGAAAAACTGTTTTTT CASSGRQGAGEKLFF
TRBD2 TRBJ2-2 NA TRBV3-1/TRBV3-2 TGTGCCAGCAGCCAAGAGGGACTAGCGCGGCCTACCGGGGAGCTGTTTTTT CASSQEGLARPTGELFF
TRBD1 TRBJ1-5 NA TRBV2 TGTGCCAGCAGTGCCCAATCAGGGGGAAGACAGCCCCAGCATTTT CASSAQSGGRQPQHF
TRBD2 TRBJ2-5 NA TRBV7-2 TGTGCCAGCAGCTTACAGGCGGGGGGGACCCAGTACTTC CASSLQAGGTQYF
TRBD2 TRBJ2-1 NA TRBV7-2 TGTGCCAGCAGCTTTGCCTCACTAGCGGGAGTCCCCAATGAGCAGTTCTTC CASSFASLAGVPNEQFF
NA TRBJ1-1 few TRBV5-1 TGCGCCAGCAGCTTGGGGGGACTGCTGAACACTGAAGCTTTCTTT CASSLGGLLNTEAFF
NA TRBJ2-7 NA TRBV27 TGTGCCAGCAGTTGGGCTGGCGAGCAGTACTTC CASSWAGEQYF
TRBD1 TRBJ1-6 once TRBV19 TGTGCCAGTAGTACGGGACAGGGCCGGGTGACTTCACCCCTCCACTTT CASSTGQGRVTSPLHF
TRBD1 TRBJ2-1 NA TRBV27 TGTGCCAGCAGTCGCTGGGAGACAGGGGTAAAGAATGAGCAGTTCTTC CASSRWETGVKNEQFF
NA TRBJ2-3 NA TRBV6-4 TGTGCCAGCAGTGACAGCCAGGGAGATACGCAGTATTTT CASSDSQGDTQYF
NA TRBJ1-2 once TRBV5-6 TGTGCCAGCAGGGACAGCTATGGCTACACCTTC CASRDSYGYTF
NA TRBJ1-2 NA TRBV6-5 TGTGCCAGCAGTCAGGGGCGCTATGGCTACACCTTC CASSQGRYGYTF
TRBD1 TRBJ1-4 NA TRBV2 TGTGCCAGCAGTGAAAGGGGGCTCTCTAATGAAAAACTGTTTTTT CASSERGLSNEKLFF
TRBD1 TRBJ1-2 NA TRBV13 TGTGCCAGCAGCCGATTAACAGGGGCCTACACCTTC CASSRLTGAYTF
NA TRBJ1-1 once TRBV30 TGTGCAGCGGGACACCCGAACACTGAAGCTTTCTTT CAAGHPNTEAFF
TRBD1 TRBJ2-7 NA TRBV29-1 TGCAGCGTTGCGACAGGGAAATGGTACGAGCAGTACTTC CSVATGKWYEQYF
TRBD1 TRBJ1-2 NA TRBV5-1 TGCGCCAGCAGCTTCGGACAGGGCGTATTAGGCTATGGCTACACCTTC CASSFGQGVLGYGYTF
NA TRBJ2-1 NA TRBV28 TGTGCCAGCAGCTTACTCCGTAATGAGCAGTTCTTC CASSLLRNEQFF
TRBD1 TRBJ1-4 NA TRBV6-6 TGTGCCAGCAGCCACAGGACAGGAAGGAATGAAAAACTGTTTTTT CASSHRTGRNEKLFF
TRBD2 TRBJ2-5 NA TRBV5-1 TGCGCCAGCAGCACGGGACTAGCGGGAGGGCCCTCTGCCCAAGAGACCCAGTACTTC CASSTGLAGGPSAQETQYF
NA TRBJ2-7 NA TRBV7-2 TGTGCCAGCAGCTCCCGTCAGGCAGCAGGGAACGAGCAGTACTTC CASSSRQAAGNEQYF
TRBD1 TRBJ1-6 NA TRBV5-1 TGCGCCAGCAGCGAGGGACAGATTTCACCCCTCCACTTT CASSEGQISPLHF
TRBD1 TRBJ2-7 NA TRBV7-9 TGTGCCAGCAGCTCGCCGGGACAGGGGATTTACGAGCAGTACTTC CASSSPGQGIYEQYF
NA TRBJ2-5 NA TRBV27 TGTGCCAGCAGTCACGGGTGGTACGAGACCCAGTACTTC CASSHGWYETQYF
NA TRBJ1-2 NA TRBV7-2 TGTGCCAGCAGCTTAGTGACAGCCAACTATGGCTACACCTTC CASSLVTANYGYTF
TRBD1 TRBJ2-1 NA TRBV30 TGTGCCTGGGACAGGGGGAGGACTGAGCAGTTCTTC CAWDRGRTEQFF
NA TRBJ1-4 few TRBV5-8 TGTGCCAGCAGTCACCGAGGGAAGGCTAATGAAAAACTGTTTTTT CASSHRGKANEKLFF
NA TRBJ1-1 NA TRBV3-1/TRBV3-2 TGTGCCAGCAGCCGATCGGAGGGCACTGAAGCTTTCTTT CASSRSEGTEAFF
TRBD1 TRBJ2-1 NA TRBV5-6 TGTGCCAGCAGCCGTCGGGGACAGGTGGAATACAATGAGCAGTTCTTC CASSRRGQVEYNEQFF
TRBD1 TRBJ1-6 once TRBV5-1 TGCGCCAGCAGCTGGGGGGGACAGGGGAATTCACCCCTCCACTTT CASSWGGQGNSPLHF
NA TRBJ1-2 NA TRBV29-1 TGCATTATAGAGGGCAGTAATGGCTACACCTTC CIIEGSNGYTF
NA TRBJ1-3 once TRBV19 TGTGCCAGTAGTATGTACCCAGGGAAGAAGGCTGGAAACACCATATATTTT CASSMYPGKKAGNTIYF
NA TRBJ1-5 NA TRBV6-5 TGTGCCAGCACCGAGGATGTGAGGGAGCCCCAGCATTTT CASTEDVREPQHF
NA TRBJ1-1 NA TRBV6-5 TGTGCCAGCAGTTACGGTCGGGATTTCACTGAAGCTTTCTTT CASSYGRDFTEAFF
TRBD2 TRBJ2-7 many TRBV19 TGTGCCAGTAGTAAGCGGGACGGCCCCTCCGAGCAGTACTTC CASSKRDGPSEQYF
NA TRBJ1-5 NA TRBV7-2 TGTGCCAGCAGCTTTCGGGGGATTCAGCCCCAGCATTTT CASSFRGIQPQHF
TRBD2 TRBJ2-1 NA TRBV3-1/TRBV3-2 TGTGCCAGCAGCCAAGATAGCGGGAGGGCCCAGCAGTTCTTC CASSQDSGRAQQFF
NA TRBJ2-7 once TRBV2 TGTGCCAGCAGTCGAGGATACGAGCAGTACTTC CASSRGYEQYF